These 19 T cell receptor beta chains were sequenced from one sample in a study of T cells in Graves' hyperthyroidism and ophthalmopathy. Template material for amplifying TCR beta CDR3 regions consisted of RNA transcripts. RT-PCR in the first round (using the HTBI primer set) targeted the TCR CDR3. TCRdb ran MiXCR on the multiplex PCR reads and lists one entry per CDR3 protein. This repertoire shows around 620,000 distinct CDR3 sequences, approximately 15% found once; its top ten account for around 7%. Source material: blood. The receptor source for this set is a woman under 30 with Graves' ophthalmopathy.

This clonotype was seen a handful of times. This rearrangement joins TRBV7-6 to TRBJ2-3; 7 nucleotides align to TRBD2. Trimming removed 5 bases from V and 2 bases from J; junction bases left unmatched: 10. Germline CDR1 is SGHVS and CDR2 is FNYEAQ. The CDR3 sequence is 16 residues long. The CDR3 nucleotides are TGTGCCAGCAGCCCTCCGTCGCGGGGGACCACAGATACGCAGTATTTT. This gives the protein CASSPPSRGTTDTQYF.

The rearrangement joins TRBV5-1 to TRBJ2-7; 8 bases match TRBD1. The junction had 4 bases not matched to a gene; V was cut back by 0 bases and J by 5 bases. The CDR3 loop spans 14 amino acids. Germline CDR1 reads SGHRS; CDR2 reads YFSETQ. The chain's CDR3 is CASSLVQGADEQYF. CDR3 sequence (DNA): TGCGCCAGCAGCTTGGTCCAGGGGGCTGACGAGCAGTACTTC.

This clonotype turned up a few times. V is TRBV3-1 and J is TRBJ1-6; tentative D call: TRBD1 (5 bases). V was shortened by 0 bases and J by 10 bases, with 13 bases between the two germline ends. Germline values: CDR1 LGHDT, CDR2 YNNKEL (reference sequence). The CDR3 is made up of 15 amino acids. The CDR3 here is CASSQEGTGDSPLHF. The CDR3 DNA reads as TGTGCCAGCAGCCAAGAAGGGACGGGGGACTCACCCCTCCACTTT.

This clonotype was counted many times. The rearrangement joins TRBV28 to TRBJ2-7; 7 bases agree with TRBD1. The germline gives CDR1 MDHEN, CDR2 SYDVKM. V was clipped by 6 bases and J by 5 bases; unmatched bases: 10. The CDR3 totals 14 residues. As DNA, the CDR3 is TGTGCCAGCAGCCTATTTGACAGGGTCCACGAGCAGTACTTC. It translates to CASSLFDRVHEQYF.

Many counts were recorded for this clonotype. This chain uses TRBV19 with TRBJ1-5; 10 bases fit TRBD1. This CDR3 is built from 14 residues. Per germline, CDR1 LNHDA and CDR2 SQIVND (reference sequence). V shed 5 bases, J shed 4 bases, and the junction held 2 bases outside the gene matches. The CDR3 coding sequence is TGTGCCAGTAGTTGGGGACAGGGGAATCAGCCCCAGCATTTT. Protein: CASSWGQGNQPQHF.

CDR3 in amino acids: CASRTVGSAEQYF. Here the CDR3 DNA reads TGTGCCAGCAGGACGGTCGGGTCCGCCGAGCAGTACTTC. The J gene is TRBJ2-7, the V gene TRBV5-5; no clear D gene. The length of the CDR3 is 13 residues. V lost 5 bases to trimming and J lost 6 bases, with 15 bases between them. Germline V CDR1 and CDR2: SGHKS, YYEKEE (reference sequence).

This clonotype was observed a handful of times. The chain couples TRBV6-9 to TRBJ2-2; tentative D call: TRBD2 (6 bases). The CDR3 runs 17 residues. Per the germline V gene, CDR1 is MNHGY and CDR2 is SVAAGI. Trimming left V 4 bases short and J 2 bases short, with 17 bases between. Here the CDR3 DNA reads TGTGCCAGCAGTTCCCGAGGAGTAGCGGCAAACACCGGGGAGCTGTTTTTT. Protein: CASSSRGVAANTGELFF.

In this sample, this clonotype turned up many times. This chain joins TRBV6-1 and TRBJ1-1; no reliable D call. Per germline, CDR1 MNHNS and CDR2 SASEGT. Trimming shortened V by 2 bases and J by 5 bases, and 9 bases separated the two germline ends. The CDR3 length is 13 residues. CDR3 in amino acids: CASSEIGPTEAFF. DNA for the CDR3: TGTGCCAGCAGTGAAATAGGTCCGACTGAAGCTTTCTTT.

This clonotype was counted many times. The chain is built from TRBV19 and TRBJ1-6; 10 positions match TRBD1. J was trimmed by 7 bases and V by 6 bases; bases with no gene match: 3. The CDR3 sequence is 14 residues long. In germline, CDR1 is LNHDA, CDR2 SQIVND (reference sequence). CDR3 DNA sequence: TGTGCCAGTAGACCGGGACAGGGGAATTCACCCCTCCACTTT. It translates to CASRPGQGNSPLHF.

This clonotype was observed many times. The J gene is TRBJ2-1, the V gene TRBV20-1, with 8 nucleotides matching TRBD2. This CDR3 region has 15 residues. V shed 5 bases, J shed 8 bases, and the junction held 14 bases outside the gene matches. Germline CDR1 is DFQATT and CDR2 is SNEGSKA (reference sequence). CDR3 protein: CSAGEVAGGPDEQFF. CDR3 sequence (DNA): TGCAGTGCTGGGGAGGTTGCGGGAGGCCCCGATGAGCAGTTCTTC.

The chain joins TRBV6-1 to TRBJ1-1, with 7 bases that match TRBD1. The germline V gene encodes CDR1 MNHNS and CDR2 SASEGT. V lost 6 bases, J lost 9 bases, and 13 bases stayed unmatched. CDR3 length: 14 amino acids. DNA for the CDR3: TGTGCCAGCAGCGGCGGACAGGCTCCCCCCAAAGCTTTCTTT. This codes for CASSGGQAPPKAFF.

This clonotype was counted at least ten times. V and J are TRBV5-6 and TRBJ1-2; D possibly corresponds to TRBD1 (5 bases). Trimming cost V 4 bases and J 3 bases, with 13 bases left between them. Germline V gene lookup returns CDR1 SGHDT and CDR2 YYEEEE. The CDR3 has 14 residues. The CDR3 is CASSPTGRHYGYTF. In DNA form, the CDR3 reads TGTGCCAGCAGCCCTACAGGCCGGCACTATGGCTACACCTTC.

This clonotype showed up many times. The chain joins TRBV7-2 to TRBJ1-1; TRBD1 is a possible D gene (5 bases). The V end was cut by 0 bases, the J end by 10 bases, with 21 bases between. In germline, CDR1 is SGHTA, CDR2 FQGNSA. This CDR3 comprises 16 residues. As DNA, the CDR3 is TGTGCCAGCAGCTTAGCGTATACGGGGCGCACCACAAGAGCTTTCTTT. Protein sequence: CASSLAYTGRTTRAFF. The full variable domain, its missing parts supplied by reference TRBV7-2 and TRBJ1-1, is GAGVSQSPSNKVTEKGKDVELRCDPISGHTALYWYRQSLGQGLEFLIYFQGNSAPDKSGLPSDRFSAERTGGSVSTLTIQRTQQEDSAVYLCASSLAYTGRTTRAFFGQGTRLTVV.

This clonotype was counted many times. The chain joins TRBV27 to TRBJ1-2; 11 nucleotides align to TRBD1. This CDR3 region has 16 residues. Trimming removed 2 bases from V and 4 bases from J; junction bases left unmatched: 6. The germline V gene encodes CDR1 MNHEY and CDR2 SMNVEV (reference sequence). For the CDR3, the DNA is TGTGCCAGCAGTTTAACCGGGACAGGGGGTGGCTATGGCTACACCTTC. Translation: CASSLTGTGGGYGYTF.

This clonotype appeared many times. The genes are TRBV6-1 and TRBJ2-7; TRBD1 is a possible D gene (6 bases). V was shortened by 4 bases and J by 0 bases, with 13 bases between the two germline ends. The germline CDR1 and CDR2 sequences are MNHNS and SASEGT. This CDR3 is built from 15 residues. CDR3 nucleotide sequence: TGTGCCAGCAGTGCAGGGGCTGTGAGCTCCTACGAGCAGTACTTC. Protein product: CASSAGAVSSYEQYF.

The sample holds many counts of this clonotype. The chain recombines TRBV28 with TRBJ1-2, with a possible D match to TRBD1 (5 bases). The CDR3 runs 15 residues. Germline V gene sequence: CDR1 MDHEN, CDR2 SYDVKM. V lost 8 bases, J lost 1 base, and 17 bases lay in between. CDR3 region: CASGAGERINYGYTF. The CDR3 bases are TGTGCCAGCGGGGCCGGCGAGAGAATTAACTATGGCTACACCTTC.

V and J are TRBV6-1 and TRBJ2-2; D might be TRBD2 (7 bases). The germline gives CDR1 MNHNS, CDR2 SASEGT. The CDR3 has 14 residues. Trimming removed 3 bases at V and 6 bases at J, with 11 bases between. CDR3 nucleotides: TGTGCCAGCAGTGACGCGGGGGCGTCCGGGGAGCTGTTTTTT. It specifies CASSDAGASGELFF.

In DNA form, the CDR3 reads TGTGCCATCAGTCCTCACCTAGCGTTAAAAGAGACCCAGTACTTC. It is translated as CAISPHLALKETQYF. The V gene is TRBV10-3, the J gene TRBJ2-5; tentative D call: TRBD2 (6 bases). Germline CDR1 and CDR2: ENHRY and SYGVKD. The V end lost 5 bases, the J end lost 3 bases, and 16 bases lay between the germline ends. The CDR3 runs to 15 residues.

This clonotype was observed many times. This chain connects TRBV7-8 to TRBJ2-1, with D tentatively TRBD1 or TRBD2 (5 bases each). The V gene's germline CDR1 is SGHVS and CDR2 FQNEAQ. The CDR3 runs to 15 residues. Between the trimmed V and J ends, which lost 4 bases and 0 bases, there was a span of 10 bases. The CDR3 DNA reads TGTGCCAGCAGCTCGGGACGGATCTCCTACAATGAGCAGTTCTTC. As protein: CASSSGRISYNEQFF.